This T cell receptor (beta chain) was captured in a study of blood T cell repertoires in COVID-19. About the research overall: T cells, B-cell-depleted T cells, or PBMCs provided the cDNA or gDNA that served as material.

In germline, CDR1 is SQVTM, CDR2 ANQGSEA. The CDR3 is made up of 16 amino acids. The junction had 13 bases not matched to a gene; V was cut back by 7 bases and J by 1 base. Measured with immunoSEQ multiplex PCR; TCRdb has only the in-frame clones, and not every one. The profile covers more than 110,000 clones, with around 87% appearing a single time and roughly 4.3% taken by the ten largest. The chain combines TRBV29-1 with TRBJ1-1; 9 positions agree with TRBD1. The sequence was obtained from a woman in her thirties or forties with acute or convalescent COVID-19. The sample consisted of peripheral blood. CDR3 loop: CSASGTGLIPNTEAFF. The DNA for the CDR3 is TGCAGCGCTTCAGGGACAGGGTTAATTCCGAACACTGAAGCTTTCTTT.